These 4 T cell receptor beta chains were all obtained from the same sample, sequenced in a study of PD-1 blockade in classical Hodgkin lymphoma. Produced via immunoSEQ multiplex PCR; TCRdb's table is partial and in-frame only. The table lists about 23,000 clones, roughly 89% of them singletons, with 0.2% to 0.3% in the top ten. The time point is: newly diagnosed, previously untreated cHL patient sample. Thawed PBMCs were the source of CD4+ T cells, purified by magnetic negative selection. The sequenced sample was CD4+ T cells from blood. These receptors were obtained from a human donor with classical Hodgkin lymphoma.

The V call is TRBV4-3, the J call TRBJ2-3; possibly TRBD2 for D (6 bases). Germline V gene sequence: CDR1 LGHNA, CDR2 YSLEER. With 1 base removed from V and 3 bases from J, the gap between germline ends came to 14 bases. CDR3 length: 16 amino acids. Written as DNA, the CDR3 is TGCGCCAGCAGCCAAGTGACGGGAGTGGGAACAGATACGCAGTATTTT. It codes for CASSQVTGVGTDTQYF.

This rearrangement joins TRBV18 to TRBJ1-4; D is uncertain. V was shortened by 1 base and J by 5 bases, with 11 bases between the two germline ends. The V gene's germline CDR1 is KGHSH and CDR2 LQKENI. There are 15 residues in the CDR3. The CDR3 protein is CASSPRTALNEKLFF. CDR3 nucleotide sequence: TGTGCCAGCTCACCACGGACCGCACTCAATGAAAAACTGTTTTTT.

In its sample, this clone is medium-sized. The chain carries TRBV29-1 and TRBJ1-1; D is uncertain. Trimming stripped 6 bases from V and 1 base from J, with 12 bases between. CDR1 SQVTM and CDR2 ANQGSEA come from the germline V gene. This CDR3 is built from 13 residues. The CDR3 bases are TGCAGCGTGATGGAACAGCCGAACACTGAAGCTTTCTTT. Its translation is CSVMEQPNTEAFF.

The CDR3 sequence is CASGLGGGTQYF. CDR3 nucleotides: TGTGCTAGTGGTCTTGGCGGCGGGACCCAGTACTTC. The chain carries TRBV12-5 and TRBJ2-5; D unresolved. CDR3 length: 12 residues. Trimming took 5 bases from V and 7 from J, leaving 11 bases between them. Germline lookup yields CDR1 LGHNT and CDR2 FRNRAP. The whole variable domain, remainder taken from reference TRBV12-5 and TRBJ2-5, is DARVTQTPRHKVTEMGQEVTMRCQPILGHNTVFWYRQTMMQGLELLAYFRNRAPLDDSGMPKDRFSAEMPDATLATLKIQPSEPRDSAVYFCASGLGGGTQYFGPGTRLLVL.